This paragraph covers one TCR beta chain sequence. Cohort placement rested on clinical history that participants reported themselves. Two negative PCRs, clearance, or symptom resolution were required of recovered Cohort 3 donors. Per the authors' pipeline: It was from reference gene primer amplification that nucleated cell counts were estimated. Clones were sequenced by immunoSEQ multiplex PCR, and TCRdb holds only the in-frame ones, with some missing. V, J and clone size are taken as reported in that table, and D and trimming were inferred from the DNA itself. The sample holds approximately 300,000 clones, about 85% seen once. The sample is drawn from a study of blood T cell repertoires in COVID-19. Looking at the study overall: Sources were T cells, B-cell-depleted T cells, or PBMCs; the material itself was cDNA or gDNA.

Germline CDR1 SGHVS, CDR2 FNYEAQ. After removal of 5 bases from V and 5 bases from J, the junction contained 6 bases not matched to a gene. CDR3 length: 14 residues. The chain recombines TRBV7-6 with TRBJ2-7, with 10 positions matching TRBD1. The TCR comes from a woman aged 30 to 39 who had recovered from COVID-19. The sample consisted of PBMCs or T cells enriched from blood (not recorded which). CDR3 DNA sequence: TGTGCCAGCAGCAACCGTGGACAGGGGGACGAGCAGTACTTC. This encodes CASSNRGQGDEQYF.